This passage covers 2 T cell receptor beta chains from one sample sequenced in a study of blood T cell repertoires in COVID-19. This table comes from immunoSEQ multiplex PCR, and its TCRdb copy is limited to in-frame clones, with some not included. The sample yields more than 100,000 clones, 84% seen once. The specimen was peripheral blood. Every receptor here comes from a human donor in a cohort sampled during active or convalescent COVID-19.

The rearrangement uses TRBV5-1 and TRBJ2-5, with TRBD2 matching 8 bases. The junction had 2 bases not matched to a gene; V was cut back by 5 bases and J by 2 bases. Germline-derived CDR1 and CDR2 are SGHRS and YFSETQ. The CDR3 runs 13 residues. CDR3 DNA: TGCGCCAGCAGTCAGCGGGGGCAAGAGACCCAGTACTTC. Amino acids: CASSQRGQETQYF.

The rearrangement uses TRBV5-1 and TRBJ2-2; TRBD1 matches at 8 bases. This CDR3 is built from 16 residues. The germline V gene has CDR1 SGHRS and CDR2 YFSETQ. V lost 7 bases and J lost 3; bases outside the gene matches: 11. In nucleotides, the CDR3 is TGCGCCAGCTCTGCCCAGGGGGCCTCGGACACCGGGGAGCTGTTTTTT. Protein product: CASSAQGASDTGELFF.